The T cell receptor (beta chain) under discussion was sequenced for a study of technical replicates of blood from a few donors. The data were produced by immunoSEQ multiplex PCR, yet TCRdb's version contains in-frame clones alone and is incomplete. Counted here are 64,000 or so clones, roughly 96% occurring once; the ten biggest clones make up around 0.22%. The germline V and J ends were trimmed by 0 bases and 0 bases, with 13 bases remaining between them. The CDR3 covers 17 residues. Germline CDR1 SGDLS, CDR2 YYNGEE. This chain joins TRBV9 and TRBJ1-3; D may be TRBD1 (5 bases). This receptor was identified in a human donor in good health. What was sequenced was T cells isolated from PBMCs. The CDR3 loop is CASSVGQPGRSGNTIYF. CDR3 in DNA: TGTGCCAGCAGCGTAGGACAGCCAGGCCGCTCTGGAAACACCATATATTTT.